The 2 T cell receptor beta chains presented below share a single source sample, sequenced in a study of T cells in Graves' hyperthyroidism and ophthalmopathy. TCR beta CDR3 sequences were amplified from RNA transcripts. A first-round RT-PCR of the TCR CDR3 used the HTBI primer set. TCRdb reprocessed the multiplex PCR reads with MiXCR, giving one entry per CDR3 protein. The sample has approximately 610,000 distinct CDR3 sequences, roughly 15% seen once; the top ten hold about 4.5%. Sequenced material: blood. The source is a woman aged 40-49 years with Graves' ophthalmopathy.

This clonotype has at least ten counts. V gene TRBV28 combines with J gene TRBJ2-7; 11 nucleotides match TRBD2. The germline V gene encodes CDR1 MDHEN and CDR2 SYDVKM. The CDR3 runs to 13 residues. Germline trimming cut 8 bases from V and 7 bases from J; bases unmatched to any gene: 7. The CDR3 loop reads CASGTSGSREQYF. The CDR3 bases are TGTGCCAGCGGAACTAGCGGGAGCAGGGAGCAGTACTTC.

This clonotype was recorded at least ten times. The chain carries TRBV6-2 or TRBV6-3 and TRBJ2-7; 8 bases agree with TRBD2. Germline V gives CDR1 MNHEY, CDR2 SVGEGT. This CDR3 has 14 residues. Trimming removed 7 bases from V and 2 bases from J; junction bases left unmatched: 7. The CDR3 reads CASTKREKAYEQYF. In nucleotides, the CDR3 is TGTGCCAGCACCAAGCGGGAGAAAGCCTACGAGCAGTACTTC.